This T cell receptor beta chain was recorded in a study of response to subunit inactivated influenza vaccine. This clonotype was counted only a few times. Between the trimmed V and J ends, which lost 0 bases and 4 bases, there was a span of 15 bases. Per the germline V gene, CDR1 is SGHRS and CDR2 is YFSETQ. The CDR3 extends over 16 amino acids. TCRdb re-called the RT-PCR reads with MiXCR, one entry per CDR3 protein. The data contain about 700,000 distinct CDR3 sequences, 15% to 19% of them singletons. The source was PBMCs from blood, collected approximately 12 days after vaccination. The source of this sequence is a man aged 50-59 years who received an inactivated influenza vaccine. This sequence joins TRBV5-1 and TRBJ2-3; tentative D call: TRBD1 (6 bases). CDR3 region: CASSLAGQGFPDTQYF. CDR3 in DNA: TGCGCCAGCAGCTTGGCCGGGCAGGGGTTCCCAGATACGCAGTATTTT.